The sequence of this T cell receptor (beta chain) was determined in a study of blood T cell repertoires in COVID-19. Study at large: The United States, Italy and Spain supplied acute and convalescent COVID-19 samples. From T cells, B-cell-depleted T cells, or PBMCs came the material, which was cDNA or gDNA.

Germline V CDR1 and CDR2: KGHDR, SFDVKD. The trim removed 12 bases at V and 1 base at J, leaving 3 bases unmatched. The CDR3 is made up of 12 amino acids. Original methodology: Scientists estimated how many nucleated cells there were by amplifying reference gene primers. TCRdb's table, derived via immunoSEQ multiplex PCR, lists solely in-frame clones and lacks some. V, J and clone size derive from that table, while D and trimming were established from the DNA sequence. The sample lists approximately 170,000 clones, almost 85% occurring once. The chain links TRBV24-1 to TRBJ2-3, with 7 bases identical to TRBD1. The clonotype originates from a man aged 35 to 55 who had recovered from COVID-19. Specimen: peripheral blood. CDR3 loop: CAAGTGTDTQYF. The CDR3 DNA sequence: TGTGCCGCCGGGACAGGCACAGATACGCAGTATTTT.